This T cell receptor beta chain derives from a study of tumor-infiltrating lymphocytes in primary liver carcinoma. They got blood RNA out of unsorted whole blood and also pulled out germline DNA. This CDR3 region has 16 residues. The germline V gene has CDR1 MNHNS and CDR2 SASEGT. With respect to this clonotype: A much larger clone lies one base from this, so it may be a read error.

Total RNA amounting to 450 to 500 ng was the source from which TCR beta cDNA was made with a constant-region primer. Slightly modified ARM-PCR, run as three nested multiplex PCR rounds, produced the TCR beta libraries. It was with TRBV1-TRBV30 forward primers and a C-beta reverse primer that the first two PCR rounds were run, at around 11 cycles each. Each CDR3 protein is one row after TCRdb ran MiXCR on the multiplex PCR reads. The data hold approximately 330,000 distinct CDR3 sequences, with almost 65% observed a single time. The TCR comes from a man aged 35-49 years with primary liver carcinoma and hepatitis B virus infection. This chain connects TRBV6-1 to TRBJ2-1; the D gene is possibly TRBD2 (6 bases). Sequencing used peripheral blood. DNA of the CDR3: TGTGCCAGCAGTGAATGGGCCGGGAGCTCCAACAATGAGCAGTTCTTC. It is translated as CASSEWAGSSNNEQFF.